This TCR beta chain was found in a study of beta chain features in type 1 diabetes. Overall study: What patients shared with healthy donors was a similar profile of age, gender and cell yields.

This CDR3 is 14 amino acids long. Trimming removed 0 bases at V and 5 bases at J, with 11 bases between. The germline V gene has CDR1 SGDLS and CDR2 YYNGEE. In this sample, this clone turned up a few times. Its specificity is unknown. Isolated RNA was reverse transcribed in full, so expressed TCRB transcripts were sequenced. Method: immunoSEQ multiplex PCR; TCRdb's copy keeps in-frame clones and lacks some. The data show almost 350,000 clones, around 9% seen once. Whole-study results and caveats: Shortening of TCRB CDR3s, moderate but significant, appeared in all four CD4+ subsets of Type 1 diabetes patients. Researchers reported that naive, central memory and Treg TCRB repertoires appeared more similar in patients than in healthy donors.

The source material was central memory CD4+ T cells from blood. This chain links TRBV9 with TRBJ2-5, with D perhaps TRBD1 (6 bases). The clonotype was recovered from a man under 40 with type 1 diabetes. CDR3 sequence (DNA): TGTGCCAGCAGCGTAGCGGCAGGGGAGGAGACCCAGTACTTC. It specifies CASSVAAGEETQYF.